Only one count was recorded for the clone carrying this T cell receptor (beta chain). Its cognate antigen is unknown. This specimen belongs to a study of spatial heterogeneity in lung cancer. At the level of the study: Counts of TCR transcripts in tumor regions correlated strongly with a matched bulk RNA-seq T cell module score. Each unique TCR and UMI combination was seen more than ten times on average in raw reads.

As for time point: sample taken at primary tumor resection. Samples were obtained from some 70 donors, all untreated early-stage non-small cell lung cancer patients. The authors sequenced whole RNA from tumor, nontumor lung or frozen PBMC without sorting. MiXCR, applied by TCRdb to the 5' RACE reads, yields one record per CDR3 protein. The data show some 8,700 distinct CDR3 sequences, roughly 12% seen once. From germline, CDR1 is MNHEY and CDR2 SVGAGI. CDR3 length equals 15 residues. Study results and caveats: Within tumors, counts of expanded alpha and beta TCRs tracked tumor mutation counts.

The chain links TRBV6-5 to TRBJ2-1; D may be TRBD1 (6 bases). The end of the DNA is better explained by TRBJ2-7, so the J call may be wrong. This TCR was sampled from a male donor with early-stage non-small cell lung cancer. This material consisted of lung tumor tissue, taken at surgery. DNA for the CDR3: TGTGCCAGCAGTTTCGGACAGAGCTCCTACAATGAGCAGTACTTC. Translating it yields CASSFGQSSYNEQYF.